The TCR beta chain described here comes from a study of shared clonotypes between healthy human individuals. The assay used deep level. This table comes from immunoSEQ multiplex PCR, and its TCRdb copy is limited to in-frame clones, with some not included. This sample has 150,000 to 200,000 clones, with around 93% found just once. As concerns this clone: Its antigen remains unknown.

General observations from the study: Sampling was confined to blood; repertoires within tissues likely differ.

This TCR was sampled from a woman in her 30s in good health. Sequenced sample: naive CD4+ T cells sorted from blood. Noted subset: CD45RA+ positively selected.

CDR3 residues: CASSLDRRTIDEQYF. For the CDR3, the DNA is TGCGCCAGCAGCTTGGATCGCAGGACGATAGACGAGCAGTACTTC. This sequence joins TRBV5-1 and TRBJ2-7; D is undetermined. This CDR3 has 15 amino acids. V was clipped by 0 bases and J by 5 bases, with 15 bases between them. Looked up from germline, CDR1 is SGHRS and CDR2 is YFSETQ.